These T cell receptor beta chains were read from a single sample in a study of Ad26.COV2.S vaccination and SARS-CoV-2 variants. Produced via immunoSEQ multiplex PCR; TCRdb's table is partial and in-frame only. The sample consists of around 320,000 clones, around 84% of them appearing once. The specimen was peripheral blood, collected in a trial of Ad26.COV2.S vaccine versus placebo. The receptors shown here come from a person between 18 and 60 years old who received the Ad26.COV2.S COVID-19 vaccine or a placebo. Each CDR3 is given with its conserved first and last residue. The D gene is left open where the match is weak. The size of a clone is reported for some rows only, either as once, few or many, or as a class for expanded clones.

cdr3_length: 15; d_call: NA; v_call: TRBV7-2; j_call: TRBJ1-6; clone_size: NA; cdr3_aa: CASSHWASRDSPLHF; cdr3_nt: TGTGCCAGCAGCCACTGGGCCTCCAGGGATTCACCCCTTCACTTT
cdr3_length: 15; d_call: TRBD1; v_call: TRBV4-1; j_call: TRBJ1-2; clone_size: NA; cdr3_aa: CASSQDWGTAYGYTF; cdr3_nt: TGCGCCAGCAGCCAAGATTGGGGGACAGCATATGGCTACACCTTC
cdr3_length: 15; d_call: TRBD2; v_call: TRBV3-1/TRBV3-2; j_call: TRBJ2-5; clone_size: NA; cdr3_aa: CASSQGGAGEETQYF; cdr3_nt: TGTGCCAGCAGCCAAGGGGGTGCGGGGGAAGAGACCCAGTACTTC
cdr3_length: 16; d_call: NA; v_call: TRBV7-3; j_call: TRBJ2-6; clone_size: NA; cdr3_aa: CASSLSRVGGANVLTF; cdr3_nt: TGTGCCAGCAGCTTAAGTAGGGTTGGCGGGGCCAACGTCCTGACTTTC
cdr3_length: 16; d_call: NA; v_call: TRBV9; j_call: TRBJ2-7; clone_size: once; cdr3_aa: CASSPEVWTATYEQYF; cdr3_nt: TGTGCCAGCAGCCCAGAGGTTTGGACGGCGACCTACGAGCAGTACTTC
cdr3_length: 16; d_call: NA; v_call: TRBV7-6; j_call: TRBJ2-2; clone_size: NA; cdr3_aa: CASSPRVPTNTGELFF; cdr3_nt: TGTGCCAGCAGTCCTCGGGTCCCGACGAACACCGGGGAGCTGTTTTTT
cdr3_length: 16; d_call: TRBD2; v_call: TRBV7-7; j_call: TRBJ2-5; clone_size: NA; cdr3_aa: CASSFGLAGGRETQYF; cdr3_nt: TGTGCCAGCAGCTTTGGGCTAGCGGGGGGGCGAGAGACCCAGTACTTC
cdr3_length: 16; d_call: NA; v_call: TRBV14; j_call: TRBJ2-1; clone_size: NA; cdr3_aa: CASSQALSGSYNEQFF; cdr3_nt: TGTGCCAGCAGCCAAGCCTTGTCGGGGTCCTACAATGAGCAGTTCTTC
cdr3_length: 16; d_call: NA; v_call: TRBV18; j_call: TRBJ1-2; clone_size: NA; cdr3_aa: CASSPPSLQGYYGYTF; cdr3_nt: TGTGCCAGCTCACCACCGAGCCTGCAGGGCTACTATGGCTACACCTTC
cdr3_length: 14; d_call: NA; v_call: TRBV1; j_call: TRBJ2-1; clone_size: NA; cdr3_aa: CTSSQNASYNEQFF; cdr3_nt: TGCACCAGCAGCCAGAATGCCTCCTACAATGAGCAGTTCTTC
cdr3_length: 15; d_call: NA; v_call: TRBV7-2; j_call: TRBJ2-5; clone_size: NA; cdr3_aa: CASSSAGLQKETQYF; cdr3_nt: TGTGCCAGCAGCTCCGCGGGACTGCAGAAAGAGACCCAGTACTTC
cdr3_length: 17; d_call: NA; v_call: TRBV6-1; j_call: TRBJ2-1; clone_size: NA; cdr3_aa: CASSEHGGGSRGNEQFF; cdr3_nt: TGTGCCAGCAGTGAACATGGGGGGGGCTCCCGGGGTAATGAGCAGTTCTTC
cdr3_length: 14; d_call: TRBD1; v_call: TRBV3-1/TRBV3-2; j_call: TRBJ2-5; clone_size: NA; cdr3_aa: CASSQPDRGETQYF; cdr3_nt: TGTGCCAGCAGCCAGCCGGACAGGGGAGAGACCCAGTACTTC
cdr3_length: 16; d_call: NA; v_call: TRBV7-2; j_call: TRBJ2-7; clone_size: NA; cdr3_aa: CASSLGQGGGSYEQYF; cdr3_nt: TGTGCCAGCAGCTTAGGGCAAGGGGGGGGATCCTACGAGCAGTACTTC
cdr3_length: 16; d_call: NA; v_call: TRBV7-9; j_call: TRBJ1-2; clone_size: few; cdr3_aa: CASSLDRVKTNYGYTF; cdr3_nt: TGTGCCAGCAGCTTAGACAGGGTAAAAACTAACTATGGCTACACCTTC
cdr3_length: 16; d_call: TRBD1; v_call: TRBV19; j_call: TRBJ1-2; clone_size: NA; cdr3_aa: CASSTRRTGGNYGYTF; cdr3_nt: TGTGCCAGTAGTACCCGCCGGACAGGGGGAAACTATGGCTACACCTTC
cdr3_length: 16; d_call: NA; v_call: TRBV2; j_call: TRBJ1-6; clone_size: NA; cdr3_aa: CASSDRLSAYNSPLHF; cdr3_nt: TGTGCCAGCAGTGACAGGTTGTCGGCCTATAATTCACCCCTCCACTTT
cdr3_length: 14; d_call: NA; v_call: TRBV6-6; j_call: TRBJ1-6; clone_size: few; cdr3_aa: CASSYSPEVGPLHF; cdr3_nt: TGTGCCAGCAGTTATTCCCCCGAAGTTGGTCCCCTCCACTTT
cdr3_length: 13; d_call: NA; v_call: TRBV2; j_call: TRBJ2-7; clone_size: NA; cdr3_aa: CASSLWRDGEQYF; cdr3_nt: TGTGCCAGCAGCTTATGGAGAGACGGGGAGCAGTACTTC
cdr3_length: 12; d_call: NA; v_call: TRBV12-5; j_call: TRBJ2-3; clone_size: NA; cdr3_aa: CASGLVSDTQYF; cdr3_nt: TGTGCTAGTGGTTTGGTGTCCGATACGCAGTATTTT
cdr3_length: 14; d_call: NA; v_call: TRBV30; j_call: TRBJ1-1; clone_size: NA; cdr3_aa: CAWTTGGVHTEAFF; cdr3_nt: TGTGCCTGGACAACGGGAGGGGTTCACACTGAAGCTTTCTTT
cdr3_length: 15; d_call: TRBD2; v_call: TRBV20-1; j_call: TRBJ2-5; clone_size: once; cdr3_aa: CSASPSGGRQETQYF; cdr3_nt: TGCAGTGCTAGTCCTAGCGGGGGGCGTCAAGAGACCCAGTACTTC
cdr3_length: 16; d_call: TRBD2; v_call: TRBV7-2; j_call: TRBJ2-5; clone_size: NA; cdr3_aa: CASRRSGGAEVETQYF; cdr3_nt: TGTGCCAGCAGACGCAGCGGGGGGGCCGAGGTGGAGACCCAGTACTTC
cdr3_length: 16; d_call: NA; v_call: TRBV5-6; j_call: TRBJ1-2; clone_size: NA; cdr3_aa: CASSTGGRAGISGYTF; cdr3_nt: TGTGCCAGCAGCACTGGGGGTAGGGCAGGTATATCGGGCTACACCTTC
cdr3_length: 17; d_call: NA; v_call: TRBV7-8; j_call: TRBJ1-5; clone_size: NA; cdr3_aa: CASSPTWRPGGDQPQHF; cdr3_nt: TGTGCCAGCAGCCCTACTTGGAGACCCGGAGGAGATCAGCCCCAGCATTTT
cdr3_length: 15; d_call: TRBD1; v_call: TRBV4-3; j_call: TRBJ1-3; clone_size: once; cdr3_aa: CASSIQQGYGNTIYF; cdr3_nt: TGCGCCAGCAGCATACAACAGGGGTACGGAAACACCATATATTTT
cdr3_length: 12; d_call: TRBD2; v_call: TRBV12-3/TRBV12-4; j_call: TRBJ2-3; clone_size: NA; cdr3_aa: CASSQLAGGKYF; cdr3_nt: TGTGCCAGCAGCCAACTAGCGGGGGGGAAGTATTTT
cdr3_length: 17; d_call: NA; v_call: TRBV15; j_call: TRBJ1-6; clone_size: NA; cdr3_aa: CATSRAQPGPINSPLHF; cdr3_nt: TGTGCCACCAGCAGAGCCCAACCGGGACCGATTAATTCACCCCTCCACTTT
cdr3_length: 14; d_call: NA; v_call: TRBV5-4; j_call: TRBJ1-2; clone_size: once; cdr3_aa: CASSADITNYGYTF; cdr3_nt: TGTGCCAGCAGCGCGGACATAACTAACTATGGCTACACCTTC
cdr3_length: 14; d_call: NA; v_call: TRBV7-6; j_call: TRBJ2-3; clone_size: once; cdr3_aa: CASSLDPGTDTQYF; cdr3_nt: TGTGCCAGCAGCTTAGACCCAGGCACAGATACGCAGTATTTT
cdr3_length: 11; d_call: NA; v_call: TRBV30; j_call: TRBJ2-7; clone_size: NA; cdr3_aa: CAWSGTYEQYF; cdr3_nt: TGTGCCTGGAGTGGGACCTACGAGCAGTACTTC
cdr3_length: 12; d_call: TRBD1; v_call: TRBV29-1; j_call: TRBJ2-1; clone_size: NA; cdr3_aa: CSVDDRGDEQFF; cdr3_nt: TGCAGCGTTGACGACAGGGGAGATGAGCAGTTCTTC
cdr3_length: 14; d_call: NA; v_call: TRBV7-2; j_call: TRBJ1-2; clone_size: NA; cdr3_aa: CASSLTRTADGYTF; cdr3_nt: TGTGCCAGCAGCTTAACCAGGACAGCAGATGGCTACACCTTC
cdr3_length: 14; d_call: TRBD1; v_call: TRBV6-5; j_call: TRBJ1-4; clone_size: NA; cdr3_aa: CASRLTGNNEKLFF; cdr3_nt: TGTGCCAGCAGGTTGACAGGGAATAATGAAAAACTGTTTTTT
cdr3_length: 16; d_call: TRBD2; v_call: TRBV5-1; j_call: TRBJ2-1; clone_size: NA; cdr3_aa: CASSPAGTNSYNEQFF; cdr3_nt: TGCGCCAGCAGCCCCGCCGGGACTAACTCCTACAATGAGCAGTTCTTC
cdr3_length: 14; d_call: NA; v_call: TRBV5-4; j_call: TRBJ2-7; clone_size: NA; cdr3_aa: CASGVLGSYYEQYF; cdr3_nt: TGTGCCAGCGGGGTACTTGGGTCGTACTACGAGCAGTACTTC
cdr3_length: 14; d_call: NA; v_call: TRBV19; j_call: TRBJ2-1; clone_size: few; cdr3_aa: CASSSGRTYNEQFF; cdr3_nt: TGTGCCAGTAGTAGTGGTCGGACCTACAATGAGCAGTTCTTC
cdr3_length: 13; d_call: NA; v_call: TRBV20-1; j_call: TRBJ2-7; clone_size: NA; cdr3_aa: CSASFGERGEQYF; cdr3_nt: TGCAGTGCTAGTTTCGGTGAGAGGGGCGAGCAGTACTTC
cdr3_length: 17; d_call: NA; v_call: TRBV6-1; j_call: TRBJ2-4; clone_size: once; cdr3_aa: CASSEQNSGPAKNIQYF; cdr3_nt: TGTGCCAGCAGTGAACAAAATAGCGGCCCAGCCAAAAACATTCAGTACTTC
cdr3_length: 15; d_call: TRBD1; v_call: TRBV27; j_call: TRBJ1-1; clone_size: NA; cdr3_aa: CASRPRGQMNTEAFF; cdr3_nt: TGTGCCAGCAGGCCGAGGGGGCAGATGAACACTGAAGCTTTCTTT
cdr3_length: 13; d_call: NA; v_call: TRBV14; j_call: TRBJ2-1; clone_size: NA; cdr3_aa: CASSRTTGIAQFF; cdr3_nt: TGTGCCAGCAGCCGAACTACCGGGATAGCGCAGTTCTTC
cdr3_length: 13; d_call: NA; v_call: TRBV6-5; j_call: TRBJ2-7; clone_size: NA; cdr3_aa: CASTLHGDYEQYF; cdr3_nt: TGTGCCAGCACTTTGCACGGGGACTACGAGCAGTACTTC
cdr3_length: 13; d_call: TRBD1; v_call: TRBV7-9; j_call: TRBJ1-1; clone_size: NA; cdr3_aa: CASSLTGGTEAFF; cdr3_nt: TGTGCCAGCAGCTTAACAGGGGGCACTGAAGCTTTCTTT
cdr3_length: 15; d_call: NA; v_call: TRBV5-1; j_call: TRBJ2-1; clone_size: NA; cdr3_aa: CASSLAGTSYNEQFF; cdr3_nt: TGCGCCAGCAGCTTGGCAGGGACATCCTACAATGAGCAGTTCTTC
cdr3_length: 14; d_call: NA; v_call: TRBV4-1; j_call: TRBJ2-7; clone_size: NA; cdr3_aa: CASSPLPGTYEQYF; cdr3_nt: TGCGCCAGCAGCCCTCTCCCGGGCACCTACGAGCAGTACTTC
cdr3_length: 15; d_call: NA; v_call: TRBV19; j_call: TRBJ1-5; clone_size: NA; cdr3_aa: CASRDGTFSNQPQHF; cdr3_nt: TGTGCCAGTAGGGACGGAACTTTTAGCAATCAGCCCCAGCATTTT
cdr3_length: 16; d_call: TRBD1; v_call: TRBV19; j_call: TRBJ2-1; clone_size: few; cdr3_aa: CASSEFRGSSYNEQFF; cdr3_nt: TGTGCCAGTAGTGAATTCAGGGGGAGCTCCTACAATGAGCAGTTCTTC